The 27 T cell receptor beta chains in this list originate from one sample, sequenced in a study of CD8 T cells in Susac syndrome. Random hexamers primed reverse transcription of about 0.45 to 1 ug RNA. From the immunoSEQ multiplex PCR reads, TCRdb called clonotypes with MiXCR, one entry per CDR3 protein. The top ten clones hold just over 0.13% of a sample with 150,000 to 200,000 distinct CDR3 sequences, around 95% of them seen once. Sequences were obtained from CD4+ T cells from PBMCs. The origin of the receptors is a human donor in good health.

V usage is TRBV7-7 and J usage is TRBJ2-5, with D possibly TRBD1 on 5 matching bases. The CDR3 has 15 amino acids. V was clipped by 6 bases and J by 4 bases, with 18 bases between them. Germline CDR1 and CDR2: SSHAT and FNYEAQ (reference sequence). CDR3 sequence (DNA): TGTGCCAGCAGTTCAGTAATAGGGGAATCAGAGACCCAGTACTTC. Protein product: CASSSVIGESETQYF.

The rearrangement joins TRBV3-1 to TRBJ2-7; tentatively, D is TRBD1 (5 bases). V was clipped by 6 bases and J by 9 bases, with 18 bases between them. The germline V gene has CDR1 LGHDT and CDR2 YNNKEL (reference sequence). The CDR3 is made up of 13 amino acids. DNA of the CDR3: TGTGCCAGCAGTAATAGGGGCGCGAATGTGCAGTACTTC. It encodes CASSNRGANVQYF.

This rearrangement joins TRBV12-3 or TRBV12-4 to TRBJ2-5; D perhaps matches TRBD2 (7 bases). CDR3 length: 14 amino acids. The V end was cut by 7 bases, the J end by 2 bases, with 14 bases between. CDR3: CASNLRGGQETQYF. CDR3 DNA sequence: TGTGCCAGCAACCTGAGGGGGGGGCAAGAGACCCAGTACTTC.

This chain joins TRBV27 and TRBJ1-6; 12 bases line up with TRBD1. Germline CDR1 MNHEY, CDR2 SMNVEV (reference sequence). The CDR3 has 16 residues. Germline trimming cut 4 bases from V and 9 bases from J; bases unmatched to any gene: 7. The CDR3 region has the DNA TGTGCCAGCAGTTCCCTAGGGACAGGGGGCCTTTCACCCCTCCACTTT. As protein: CASSSLGTGGLSPLHF.

This clonotype appeared once. The CDR3 sequence is CASSHVLAGASRETQYF. For the CDR3, the DNA is TGTGCCAGCAGCCATGTGTTAGCGGGGGCTAGCCGGGAGACCCAGTACTTC. J is TRBJ2-5 and V is TRBV3-1, with 9 bases fitting TRBD2. The ends lost 3 bases at V and 5 bases at J; junction bases unmatched: 13. CDR1 is LGHDT, CDR2 YNNKEL, per germline (reference sequence). There are 17 residues in the CDR3.

This clonotype was detected only once. V usage is TRBV6-5 and J usage is TRBJ1-4; the match to TRBD1 covers 7 bases. The CDR3 runs 16 residues. V shed 3 bases and J 7 bases; nucleotides not matched to a gene: 11. Looked up from germline, CDR1 is MNHEY and CDR2 is SVGAGI. CDR3 protein: CASSYAPGTVFEKLFF. The DNA of the CDR3 is TGTGCCAGCAGTTATGCGCCCGGGACAGTCTTTGAAAAACTGTTTTTT.

The J gene is TRBJ2-2, the V gene TRBV5-6; D gene ambiguous. The CDR3 contains 13 residues. Germline V CDR1 and CDR2: SGHDT, YYEEEE. V was pared by 1 base and J by 1 base, with 2 bases between. As DNA, the CDR3 is TGTGCCAGCAGCTTGCTGAACACCGGGGAGCTGTTTTTT. Translation: CASSLLNTGELFF.

This chain uses TRBV7-2 with TRBJ2-7; D remains ambiguous. The germline CDR1 and CDR2 sequences are SGHTA and FQGNSA. The CDR3 is 14 amino acids. Trimming left V 6 bases short and J 0 bases short, with 12 bases between. CDR3 loop: CASRYMTASYEQYF. DNA of the CDR3: TGTGCCAGCAGGTATATGACGGCCTCCTACGAGCAGTACTTC.

The genes are TRBV29-1 and TRBJ1-2; tentative D call: TRBD1 (5 bases). This CDR3 has 12 residues. Trimming took 5 bases from V and 1 from J, leaving 8 bases between them. Germline CDR1 and CDR2: SQVTM and ANQGSEA. CDR3 nucleotides: TGCAGCGTTTATCAGGGTAACTATGGCTACACCTTC. This encodes CSVYQGNYGYTF.

The chain is built from TRBV2 and TRBJ1-2, with D tentatively TRBD1 (6 bases). This CDR3 has 13 residues. The germline V and J ends were trimmed by 10 bases and 2 bases, with 14 bases remaining between them. From germline, CDR1 is SNHLY and CDR2 FYNNEI. In DNA form, the CDR3 reads TGTGCCAACCCAGGGGCGTTGAACTATGGCTACACCTTC. Protein sequence: CANPGALNYGYTF.

In this sample, this clonotype turned up a few times. The rearrangement joins TRBV10-3 to TRBJ2-2, with 8 bases matching TRBD1. The CDR3 spans 15 residues. In germline, CDR1 is ENHRY, CDR2 SYGVKD. The junction had 8 bases not matched to a gene; V was cut back by 7 bases and J by 4 bases. For the CDR3, the DNA is TGTGCCATCAAAGGTGGACAGGGAGGCACCGGGGAGCTGTTTTTT. Translated: CAIKGGQGGTGELFF.

The chain has TRBV9 and TRBJ1-1; D unresolved. Deletions cut 0 bases from V and 3 bases from J, with 9 bases between. CDR1 and CDR2 from the germline V gene are SGDLS and YYNGEE. The CDR3 has 14 amino acids. This CDR3 is CASSVEPTDTEAFF. The CDR3 DNA reads as TGTGCCAGCAGCGTAGAGCCTACGGACACTGAAGCTTTCTTT.

V is TRBV2 and J is TRBJ2-3; 9 bases align to TRBD1. Trimming removed 4 bases from V and 5 bases from J; junction bases left unmatched: 13. CDR3 size: 17 residues. The germline gives CDR1 SNHLY, CDR2 FYNNEI. CDR3 region: CASSGPAGQGTGDTQYF. The CDR3 region has the DNA TGTGCCAGCAGTGGCCCCGCGGGACAGGGAACAGGAGATACGCAGTATTTT.

The chain combines TRBV11-3 with TRBJ2-1, with 7 nucleotides matching TRBD2. This CDR3 region has 15 residues. Trimming at V came to 0 bases and at J to 9 bases, leaving 8 bases not matched to a gene. CDR1 and CDR2 from the germline V gene are SGHNT and YENEEA. CDR3 residues: CASSLDGGGEAEQFF. CDR3 DNA: TGTGCCAGCAGCTTAGATGGCGGGGGAGAGGCTGAGCAGTTCTTC.

The chain uses TRBV19 and TRBJ1-5, with D maybe TRBD1 (5 bases). CDR1 is LNHDA, CDR2 SQIVND, per germline (reference sequence). V lost 4 bases and J lost 8, with 18 bases in between. This CDR3 contains 15 residues. The CDR3 DNA reads as TGTGCCAGTAGTAGAAGTGTCGGGGGATTTGAGCCCCAGCATTTT. Its translation: CASSRSVGGFEPQHF.

This sequence joins TRBV14 and TRBJ2-4; no clear D gene. Trimming shortened V by 4 bases and J by 0 bases, and 10 bases separated the two germline ends. In germline, CDR1 is SGHDN, CDR2 FVKESK. The CDR3 totals 15 residues. The CDR3 DNA reads TGTGCCAGCAGCCCCCTACAGTTAGCCAAAAACATTCAGTACTTC. Its protein is CASSPLQLAKNIQYF. Drawing the rest from reference TRBV14 and TRBJ2-4, the complete variable domain is EAGVTQFPSHSVIEKGQTVTLRCDPISGHDNLYWYRRVMGKEIKFLLHFVKESKQDESGMPNNRFLAERTGGTYSTLKVQPAELEDSGVYFCASSPLQLAKNIQYFGAGTRLSVL.

The chain recombines TRBV28 with TRBJ2-2; D is possibly TRBD2 (7 bases). V shed 10 bases and J shed 1 base, with 13 bases lying between them. This CDR3 is 14 amino acids long. Germline-derived CDR1 and CDR2 are MDHEN and SYDVKM. The CDR3 loop is CATGGGGNTGELFF. The CDR3 DNA sequence: TGTGCCACCGGAGGGGGGGGGAACACCGGGGAGCTGTTTTTT.

The chain has TRBV29-1 and TRBJ2-5; TRBD1 or TRBD2 may be the D gene (5 bases each). Trimming removed 5 bases at V and 4 bases at J, with 11 bases between. This CDR3 is 12 amino acids long. Germline CDR1 reads SQVTM; CDR2 reads ANQGSEA. As DNA, the CDR3 is TGCAGCGTTTGCACTGGGGGAGAGACCCAGTACTTC. Its translation is CSVCTGGETQYF.

V gene TRBV19 combines with J gene TRBJ2-3; 12 nucleotides agree with TRBD2. In germline, CDR1 is LNHDA, CDR2 SQIVND (reference sequence). J gave up 0 bases and V 5 bases, and 9 bases lay outside the gene matches. The length of the CDR3 is 18 residues. DNA for the CDR3: TGTGCCAGTAGTGTAACTAGCGGGGGGCCCGGTAGCACAGATACGCAGTATTTT. It codes for CASSVTSGGPGSTDTQYF.

This sequence joins TRBV7-9 and TRBJ1-2; TRBD1 aligns across 10 bases. This CDR3 spans 16 amino acids. Unmatched junction bases numbered 10, after V lost 5 bases and J lost 4 bases. Germline CDR1 and CDR2: SEHNR and FQNEAQ (reference sequence). The DNA for the CDR3 is TGTGCCAGCAGCACGACAGGGGGCAGACTTCGCTATGGCTACACCTTC. It yields the protein CASSTTGGRLRYGYTF. Full variable domain (missing parts from reference TRBV7-9 and TRBJ1-2): DTGVSQNPRHKITKRGQNVTFRCDPISEHNRLYWYRQTLGQGPEFLTYFQNEAQLEKSRLLSDRFSAERPKGSFSTLEIQRTEQGDSAMYLCASSTTGGRLRYGYTFGSGTRLTVV.

The V call is TRBV6-6, the J call TRBJ1-5, with 7 bases lining up with TRBD1. CDR3 length: 14 residues. CDR1 and CDR2 (germline): MNHNY, SVGAGI (reference sequence). V was clipped by 4 bases and J by 7 bases; unmatched bases: 7. CDR3 nucleotide sequence: TGTGCCAGCAGTTCACAGGGGAATGAACAGCCCCAGCATTTT. This codes for CASSSQGNEQPQHF.

The CDR3 DNA reads as TGCGCCAGCAGCTCCGACAGGGAAGGAAAGACCCAGTACTTC. This gives the protein CASSSDREGKTQYF. The chain couples TRBV5-1 to TRBJ2-5, with 7 bases aligning to TRBD1. CDR1 SGHRS and CDR2 YFSETQ come from the germline V gene. The CDR3 extends over 14 amino acids. V shed 3 bases, J shed 6 bases, and the junction held 8 bases outside the gene matches.

This chain joins TRBV12-3 or TRBV12-4 and TRBJ1-4; D is undetermined. V lost 7 bases, J lost 5 bases, and 11 bases lay in between. This CDR3 is 13 amino acids long. CDR3 coding DNA: TGTGCCAGCAACCAAGGCGGAAATGAAAAACTGTTTTTT. It yields the protein CASNQGGNEKLFF.

The rearrangement uses TRBV6-5 and TRBJ1-4, with D possibly being TRBD1 (6 bases). The germline V gene encodes CDR1 MNHEY and CDR2 SVGAGI. V was trimmed by 4 bases and J by 4 bases, leaving 10 bases between them. This CDR3 has 14 amino acids. CDR3 loop: CASSLDSDNEKLFF. CDR3 nucleotide sequence: TGTGCCAGCAGTTTGGACAGCGATAATGAAAAACTGTTTTTT.

The V and J genes are TRBV7-9 and TRBJ2-7; either TRBD1 or TRBD2 may supply D (5 bases each). CDR3 length: 16 amino acids. V was clipped by 1 base and J by 1 base, with 14 bases between them. The germline V gene encodes CDR1 SEHNR and CDR2 FQNEAQ (reference sequence). The CDR3 DNA reads as TGTGCCAGCAGCTTAGTTGCCTGGGGGAATTCCTACGAGCAGTACTTC. This sequence encodes CASSLVAWGNSYEQYF.

This clonotype was found once. V usage is TRBV4-1 and J usage is TRBJ2-1; TRBD2 matches at 10 bases. This CDR3 has 19 amino acids. CDR1 is MGHRA and CDR2 is YSYEKL in the germline V gene. The J segment lost 7 bases and the V segment lost 0 bases, leaving 15 bases of the junction unmatched. CDR3 bases: TGCGCCAGCAGCCAAGATACGAGGGTGGCTAGCGGGGGATGGAATGAGCAGTTCTTC. As protein: CASSQDTRVASGGWNEQFF.

The V and J genes are TRBV11-2 and TRBJ2-7; D uncertain. Germline CDR1 is SGHAT and CDR2 is FQNNGV. V lost 7 bases, J lost 4 bases, and 14 bases lay in between. This CDR3 is built from 13 residues. The CDR3 loop is CASTTWSRYEQYF. The CDR3 bases are TGTGCCAGCACAACTTGGTCGCGGTACGAGCAGTACTTC.